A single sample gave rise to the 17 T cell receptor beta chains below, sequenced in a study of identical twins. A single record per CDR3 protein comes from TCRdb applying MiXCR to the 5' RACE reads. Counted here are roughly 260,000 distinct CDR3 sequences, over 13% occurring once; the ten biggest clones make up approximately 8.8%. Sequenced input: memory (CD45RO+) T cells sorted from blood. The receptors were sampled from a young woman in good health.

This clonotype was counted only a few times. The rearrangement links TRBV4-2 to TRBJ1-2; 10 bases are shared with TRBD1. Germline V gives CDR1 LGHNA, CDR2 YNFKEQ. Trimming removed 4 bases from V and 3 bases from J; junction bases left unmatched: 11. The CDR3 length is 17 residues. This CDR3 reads CASSPQPGQGTHYGYTF. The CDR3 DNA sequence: TGTGCCAGCAGCCCGCAACCGGGACAGGGGACCCACTATGGCTACACCTTC.

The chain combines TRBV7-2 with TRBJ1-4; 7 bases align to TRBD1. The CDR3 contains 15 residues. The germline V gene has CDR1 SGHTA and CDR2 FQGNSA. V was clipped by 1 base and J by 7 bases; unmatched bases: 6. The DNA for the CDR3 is TGTGCCAGCAGCTTAGTTTCAGGGGGTGGTGAAAAACTGTTTTTT. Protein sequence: CASSLVSGGGEKLFF.

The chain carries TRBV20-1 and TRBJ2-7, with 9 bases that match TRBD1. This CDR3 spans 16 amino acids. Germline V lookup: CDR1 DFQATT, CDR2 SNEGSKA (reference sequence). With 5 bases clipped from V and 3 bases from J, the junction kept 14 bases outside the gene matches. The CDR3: CSAGTIQPGQGYEQYF. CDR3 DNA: TGCAGTGCTGGGACAATCCAACCGGGACAGGGCTACGAGCAGTACTTC.

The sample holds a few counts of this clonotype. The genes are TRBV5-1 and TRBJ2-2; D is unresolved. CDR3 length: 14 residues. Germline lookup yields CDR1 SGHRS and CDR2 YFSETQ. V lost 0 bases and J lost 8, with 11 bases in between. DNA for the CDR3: TGCGCCAGCAGCTTGGAGGCGTTCCCGGGGGAGCTGTTTTTT. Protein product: CASSLEAFPGELFF.

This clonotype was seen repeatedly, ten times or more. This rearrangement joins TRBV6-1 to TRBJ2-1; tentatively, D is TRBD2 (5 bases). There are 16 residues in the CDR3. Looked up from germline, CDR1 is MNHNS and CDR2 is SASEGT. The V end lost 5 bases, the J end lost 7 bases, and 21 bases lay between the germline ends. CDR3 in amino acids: CASSPPRGRTQNEQFF. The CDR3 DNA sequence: TGTGCCAGCAGTCCCCCTCGGGGTAGAACCCAAAATGAGCAGTTCTTC.

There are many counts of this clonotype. The CDR3 loop is CASSQKDGEAFF. In DNA form, the CDR3 reads TGTGCCAGCAGCCAAAAGGACGGTGAAGCTTTCTTT. The chain has TRBV3-1 and TRBJ1-1; D remains unclear. This CDR3 contains 12 residues. V was trimmed by 2 bases and J by 7 bases, leaving 8 bases between them. CDR1 is LGHDT and CDR2 is YNNKEL in the germline V gene (reference sequence).

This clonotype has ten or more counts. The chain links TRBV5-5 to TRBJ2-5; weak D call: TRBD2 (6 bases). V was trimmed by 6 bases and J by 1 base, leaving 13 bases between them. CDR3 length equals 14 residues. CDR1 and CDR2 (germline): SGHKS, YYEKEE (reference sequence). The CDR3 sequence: CASNVRDSQETQYF. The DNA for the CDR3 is TGTGCCAGCAACGTCCGGGACTCCCAAGAGACCCAGTACTTC.

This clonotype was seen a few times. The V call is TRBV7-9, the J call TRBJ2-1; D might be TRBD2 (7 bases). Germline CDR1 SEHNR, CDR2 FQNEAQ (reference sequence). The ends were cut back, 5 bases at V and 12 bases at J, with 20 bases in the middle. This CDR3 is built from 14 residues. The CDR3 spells CASSLQRGGVVQFF. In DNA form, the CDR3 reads TGTGCCAGCAGCCTCCAGAGGGGGGGTGTAGTGCAGTTCTTC.

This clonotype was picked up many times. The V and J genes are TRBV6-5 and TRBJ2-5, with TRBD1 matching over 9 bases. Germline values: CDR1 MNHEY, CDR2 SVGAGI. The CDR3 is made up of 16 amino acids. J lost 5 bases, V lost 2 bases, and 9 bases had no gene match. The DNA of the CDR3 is TGTGCCAGCAGTTACAGGACCGACAGGGGGGGCGAGACCCAGTACTTC. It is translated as CASSYRTDRGGETQYF.

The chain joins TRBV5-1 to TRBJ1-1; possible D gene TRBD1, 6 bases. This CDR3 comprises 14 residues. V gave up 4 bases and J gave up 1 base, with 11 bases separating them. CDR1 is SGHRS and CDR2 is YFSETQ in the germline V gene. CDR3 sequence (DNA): TGCGCCAGCAGCCCCCAGGGGTGGAACACTGAAGCTTTCTTT. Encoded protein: CASSPQGWNTEAFF.

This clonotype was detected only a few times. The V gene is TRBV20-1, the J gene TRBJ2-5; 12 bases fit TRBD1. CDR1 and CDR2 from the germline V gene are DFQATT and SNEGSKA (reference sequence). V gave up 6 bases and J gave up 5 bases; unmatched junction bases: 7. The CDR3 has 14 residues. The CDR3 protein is CSAPWDRGLETQYF. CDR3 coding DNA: TGCAGTGCCCCTTGGGACAGGGGGCTTGAGACCCAGTACTTC.

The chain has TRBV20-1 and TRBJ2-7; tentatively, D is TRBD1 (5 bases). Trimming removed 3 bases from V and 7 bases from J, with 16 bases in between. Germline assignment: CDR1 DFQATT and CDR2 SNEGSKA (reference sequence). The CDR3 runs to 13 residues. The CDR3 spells CSASMGWGSEQYF. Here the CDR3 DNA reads TGCAGTGCTAGCATGGGTTGGGGCTCGGAGCAGTACTTC.

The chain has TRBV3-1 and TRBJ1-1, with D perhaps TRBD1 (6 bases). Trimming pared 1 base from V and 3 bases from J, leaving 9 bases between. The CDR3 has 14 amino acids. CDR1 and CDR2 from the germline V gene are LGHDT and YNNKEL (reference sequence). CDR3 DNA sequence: TGTGCCAGCAGCCAAGGGGGGGGCGACACTGAAGCTTTCTTT. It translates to CASSQGGGDTEAFF.

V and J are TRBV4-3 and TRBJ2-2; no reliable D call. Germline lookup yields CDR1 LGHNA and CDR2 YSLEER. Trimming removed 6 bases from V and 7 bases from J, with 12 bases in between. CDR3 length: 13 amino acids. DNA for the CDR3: TGCGCCAGCAGGCTCGATCAGATCGGGGAGCTGTTTTTT. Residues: CASRLDQIGELFF.

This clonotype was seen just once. The CDR3 sequence: CASRDSQKETQYF. In DNA, the CDR3 is TGTGCCAGCAGGGACAGCCAAAAAGAGACCCAGTACTTC. V is TRBV28 and J is TRBJ2-5; D might be TRBD1 (6 bases). V was trimmed by 6 bases and J by 3 bases, leaving 11 bases between them. The CDR3 is 13 residues long. The V gene's germline CDR1 is MDHEN and CDR2 SYDVKM.

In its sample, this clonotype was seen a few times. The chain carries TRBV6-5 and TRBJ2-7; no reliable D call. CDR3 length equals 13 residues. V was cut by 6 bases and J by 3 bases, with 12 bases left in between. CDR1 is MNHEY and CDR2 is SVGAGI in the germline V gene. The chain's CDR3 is CASRSSSSYEQYF. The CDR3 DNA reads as TGTGCCAGCAGGTCCTCTAGTAGCTACGAGCAGTACTTC.

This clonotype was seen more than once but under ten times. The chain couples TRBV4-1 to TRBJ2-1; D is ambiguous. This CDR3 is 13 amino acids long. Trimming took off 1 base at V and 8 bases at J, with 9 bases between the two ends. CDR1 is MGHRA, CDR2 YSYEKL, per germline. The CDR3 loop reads CASSQVKLDEQFF. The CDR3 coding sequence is TGCGCCAGCAGCCAAGTGAAATTGGATGAGCAGTTCTTC.